The 25 T cell receptor beta chains below all came from one sample that was sequenced in a study of prognosis after radiotherapy for stage I lung cancer. Amplification of TCR beta CDR3 from genomic DNA used two-round multiplex PCR. First-round PCR amplification was performed with primers specific to each TRBV and TRBJ gene. MiXCR, run by TCRdb on the multiplex PCR reads, gives a single entry per CDR3 protein. Counted here are around 59,000 distinct CDR3 sequences, more than 20% occurring once; the ten biggest clones make up around 6.8%. The material was PBMCs, obtained before or after stereotactic body radiation therapy (not recorded which). Every receptor here comes from a donor over 45 with non-small cell lung cancer.

A remark on this clonotype: This likely reflects a read error, since a far larger clone is one base away. The V gene is TRBV7-8, the J gene TRBJ1-2; D perhaps matches TRBD1 (5 bases). CDR1 SGHVS and CDR2 FQNEAQ come from the germline V gene. The CDR3 is 13 amino acids. V shed 1 base and J shed 8 bases, with 11 bases lying between them. The CDR3 spells CASSLEGVRGYTF. The CDR3 bases are TGTGCCAGCAGCTTAGAAGGGGTTCGAGGCTACACCTTC.

This clonotype was picked up many times. This sequence joins TRBV6-1 and TRBJ1-5, with a possible D match to TRBD1 (5 bases). The CDR3 covers 14 residues. The V gene's germline CDR1 is MNHNS and CDR2 SASEGT. Trimming removed 1 base from V and 7 bases from J, with 11 bases in between. The CDR3 reads CASSEGGGRQPQHF. In DNA form, the CDR3 reads TGTGCCAGCAGTGAAGGTGGGGGTAGGCAGCCCCAGCATTTT.

This clonotype was counted ten times or more. The V gene is TRBV2, the J gene TRBJ1-2; D is perhaps TRBD1 (5 bases). The germline gives CDR1 SNHLY, CDR2 FYNNEI. Trimming pared 3 bases from V and 3 bases from J, leaving 8 bases between. CDR3 size: 13 residues. Written as DNA, the CDR3 is TGTGCCAGCAGTGAGGGGCAGGACTATGGCTACACCTTC. Encoded protein: CASSEGQDYGYTF.

This clonotype has a count of ten or more. This chain joins TRBV6-1 and TRBJ2-3; 11 bases agree with TRBD2. V trimming: 0 bases; J trimming: 6 bases; junction bases outside the gene matches: 8. CDR1 MNHNS and CDR2 SASEGT come from the germline V gene. The CDR3 length is 17 residues. The CDR3 DNA follows: TGTGCCAGCAGTGAAGCGGTAGCGGGGGGGCGAAAGGATACGCAGTATTTT. Encoded protein: CASSEAVAGGRKDTQYF.

The gene calls are TRBV7-9 and TRBJ2-1; D uncertain. Per the germline V gene, CDR1 is SEHNR and CDR2 is FQNEAQ (reference sequence). V was pared by 6 bases and J by 6 bases, with 24 bases between. This CDR3 is 17 amino acids long. CDR3: CASSYQSPGRIANEQFF. CDR3 coding DNA: TGTGCCAGCAGTTACCAATCCCCGGGCAGGATCGCCAATGAGCAGTTCTTC.

This clonotype was seen many times. The V call is TRBV6-2 or TRBV6-3, the J call TRBJ2-7; D may correspond to TRBD1 or TRBD2 (7 bases each). Germline-derived CDR1 and CDR2 are MNHEY and SVGEGT. The CDR3 sequence is 15 residues long. Trimming left V 0 bases short and J 7 bases short, with 16 bases between. The CDR3 protein is CASSYSGSRGGEQYF. The CDR3 bases are TGTGCCAGCAGTTACTCCGGGAGCAGGGGGGGGGAGCAGTACTTC.

This clonotype appeared many times. The chain joins TRBV7-2 to TRBJ1-5; D unresolved. This CDR3 has 14 residues. CDR1 is SGHTA, CDR2 FQGNSA, per germline. Trimming took 6 bases from V and 7 from J, leaving 16 bases between them. The CDR3, as DNA: TGTGCCAGCAGGTCCGTGGGAGGAGGGCAGCCCCAGCATTTT. Translated: CASRSVGGGQPQHF.

This clonotype showed up many times. The rearrangement links TRBV6-2 or TRBV6-3 to TRBJ2-5; 7 bases are shared with TRBD2. Germline V gene lookup returns CDR1 MNHEY and CDR2 SVGEGT. The V gene end was trimmed by 2 bases and the J gene end by 2 bases; junction bases not matched to a gene: 5. This CDR3 spans 15 amino acids. CDR3 sequence (DNA): TGTGCCAGCAGTTACGGGGGACTATCTCAAGAGACCCAGTACTTC. This encodes CASSYGGLSQETQYF.

Turning to this clonotype: Being one base from a much bigger clone, this may be a read error. The V call is TRBV19, the J call TRBJ2-2; TRBD1 aligns across 10 bases. Germline V gene sequence: CDR1 LNHDA, CDR2 SQIVND (reference sequence). The CDR3 spans 19 residues. The CDR3 nucleotides read TGTGCCAGTAGTATAGATCAACTCGGGACAGGGGTTGATACCGGGGAGCTGCTTTTT. The encoded protein is CASSIDQLGTGVDTGELLF. Together with reference TRBV19 and TRBJ2-2, the CDR3 gives the full variable domain: DGGITQSPKYLFRKEGQNVTLSCEQNLNHDAMYWYRQDPGQGLRLIYYSQIVNDFQKGDIAEGYSVSREKKESFPLTVTSAQKNPTAFYLCASSIDQLGTGVDTGELLFGEGSRLTVL.

This clonotype was seen repeatedly, ten times or more. This chain connects TRBV7-9 to TRBJ1-4, with TRBD1 matching over 8 bases. CDR1 SEHNR and CDR2 FQNEAQ come from the germline V gene (reference sequence). CDR3 length equals 15 residues. J was trimmed by 5 bases and V by 5 bases; bases with no gene match: 7. CDR3 coding DNA: TGTGCCAGCAGCCAGACCGGGACAGGAAATGAAAAACTGTTTTTT. This gives the protein CASSQTGTGNEKLFF.

Details on this clonotype: A much larger clone differs by one base, so this may be a read error. This chain joins TRBV6-2 or TRBV6-3 and TRBJ1-6; perhaps TRBD1 as D (5 bases). The germline V gene encodes CDR1 MNHEY and CDR2 SVGEGT. The CDR3 spans 13 residues. The CDR3 reads CASSAGSCSLLHF. The CDR3 DNA reads TGTGCCAGCAGTGCAGGGTCTTGTTCACTCCTCCACTTT.

The table lists this clonotype with many counts. The chain recombines TRBV20-1 with TRBJ2-3; the match to TRBD1 covers 7 bases. Per germline, CDR1 DFQATT and CDR2 SNEGSKA (reference sequence). J gave up 4 bases and V 4 bases, and 5 bases lay outside the gene matches. The CDR3 loop spans 13 amino acids. This chain's CDR3 is CSATRGSSDTQYF. CDR3 in DNA: TGCAGTGCTACCAGGGGGTCTTCAGATACGCAGTATTTT.

About this clonotype: The likely explanation is a read error, given a far larger clone one base away. The rearrangement uses TRBV6-1 and TRBJ2-7; tentatively, D is TRBD2 (5 bases). Germline V lookup: CDR1 MNHNS, CDR2 SASEGT. The V gene lost 3 bases and the J gene lost 6 bases, with 21 bases spanning the gap. The CDR3 is 16 amino acids. The CDR3 coding sequence is TGTGCCAGCAGTGACCCCCGGACGGGCTCCGCGGGCGAGCAGTACTTC. It codes for CASSDPRTGSAGEQYF.

In regard to this clonotype: A far larger clone is off by one base, so a read error is likely. V usage is TRBV6-4 and J usage is TRBJ1-2; a possible D gene is TRBD1 (5 bases). The CDR3 has 14 residues. V shed 8 bases and J shed 0 bases, with 13 bases lying between them. Per the germline V gene, CDR1 is MRHNA and CDR2 is SNTAGT. CDR3 nucleotides: TGTGCCAGCGGCGACAGTACCCCTAACTATGGCTACACCTTC. Translating gives CASGDSTPNYGYTF.

V and J are TRBV5-6 and TRBJ1-1, with D unresolved. The germline gives CDR1 SGHDT, CDR2 YYEEEE. V was trimmed by 4 bases and J by 6 bases, leaving 7 bases between them. CDR3 length: 11 residues. This chain's CDR3 is CASSKTPEAFF. The CDR3 nucleotides read TGTGCCAGCAGCAAGACACCTGAAGCTTTCTTT.

Ten or more counts support this clonotype. The chain links TRBV30 to TRBJ2-1; D possibly corresponds to TRBD2 (6 bases). CDR3 size: 14 residues. Deletions cut 2 bases from V and 4 bases from J, with 12 bases between. Germline CDR1 reads GTSNPN; CDR2 reads SVGIG (reference sequence). CDR3 DNA: TGTGCCTGGAGTCGGTCTAGCGTGTACAATGAGCAGTTCTTC. Translated, it gives CAWSRSSVYNEQFF. The variable domain in full, completed from reference TRBV30 and TRBJ2-1, reads SQTIHQWPATLVQPVGSPLSLECTVEGTSNPNLYWYRQAAGRGLQLLFYSVGIGQISSEVPQNLSASRPQDRQFILSSKKLLLSDSGFYLCAWSRSSVYNEQFFGPGTRLTVL.

The sample holds many counts of this clonotype. A much bigger clone sits one base away, suggesting this may be a read error. J is TRBJ2-3 and V is TRBV28; 7 bases agree with TRBD1. The V gene end was trimmed by 10 bases and the J gene end by 4 bases; junction bases not matched to a gene: 8. The CDR3 has 13 residues. CDR1 and CDR2 from the germline V gene are MDHEN and SYDVKM. The CDR3 region is CANRGRGPDTQYF. CDR3 sequence (DNA): TGTGCCAACAGGGGTAGGGGACCAGATACGCAGTATTTT.

J is TRBJ2-3 and V is TRBV6-5; 9 nucleotides agree with TRBD2. Germline loops: CDR1 MNHEY, CDR2 SVGAGI. J gave up 5 bases and V 4 bases, and 7 bases lay outside the gene matches. The CDR3 spans 15 residues. CDR3 coding DNA: TGTGCCAGCAGTTCGTATAGCGGGGGATTAGATACGCAGTATTTT. Protein sequence: CASSSYSGGLDTQYF.

This clonotype was detected only a few times. A much larger clone sits a single nucleotide away, making a read error possible. V gene TRBV30 combines with J gene TRBJ2-3, with 8 bases identical to TRBD2. The CDR3 is made up of 17 amino acids. The V gene end was trimmed by 8 bases and the J gene end by 3 bases; junction bases not matched to a gene: 19. Germline CDR1 GTSNPN, CDR2 SVGIG (reference sequence). This CDR3 reads CAGTSGTRGGPTDTQYF. The CDR3 coding sequence is TGTGCCGGAACATCCGGGACTAGAGGGGGGCCTACAGATACGCAGTATTTT.

With regard to this clonotype: Only one base separates this from a far larger clonotype, so it likely reflects a read error. V gene TRBV7-9 combines with J gene TRBJ1-6, with 9 bases fitting TRBD1. Germline V gene sequence: CDR1 SEHNR, CDR2 FQNEAQ (reference sequence). The CDR3 is 16 amino acids. The junction had 7 bases not matched to a gene; V was cut back by 5 bases and J by 5 bases. The CDR3 loop is CASSPQGATDNSPLHF. As DNA, the CDR3 is TGTGCCAGCAGCCCACAGGGGGCAACGGATAATTCACCCCTCCACTTT.

In regard to this clonotype: Being one base from a much bigger clone, this may be a read error. Likely a read error: the CDR3 ends without its conserved phenylalanine or tryptophan. This chain's CDR3 is CASSVDEELTQYY. DNA for the CDR3: TGTGCCAGCAGCGTAGACGAGGAGCTTACGCAGTATTAT. The chain joins TRBV9 to TRBJ2-3; unclear D gene. Germline lookup yields CDR1 SGDLS and CDR2 YYNGEE. V lost 0 bases and J lost 8, with 10 bases in between. The CDR3 contains 13 residues.

With regard to this clonotype: This probably arose from a read error, given a far larger clone one base away. V is TRBV6-2 or TRBV6-3 and J is TRBJ2-7; no firm D call. Germline V CDR1 and CDR2: MNHEY, SVGEGT. Trimming took off 5 bases at V and 2 bases at J, with 13 bases between the two ends. This CDR3 is built from 14 residues. The CDR3 DNA reads as TGTGCCAGCAGTGAAGAGCCGAGGACCTACGAGCAGTACTTC. Amino acid sequence: CASSEEPRTYEQYF.

Details on this clonotype: The junction and the germline gene differ at one end; a read error may be behind it. The rearrangement links TRBV5-1 to TRBJ2-3; 9 bases fit TRBD1. From germline, CDR1 is SGHRS and CDR2 YFSETQ. This CDR3 spans 14 amino acids. The CDR3 reads CGSLRTGGTDTQYF. The CDR3 nucleotides read TGCGGCAGCCTAAGGACAGGGGGCACAGATACGCAGTATTTT.

This clonotype has a count of ten or more. The rearrangement joins TRBV5-4 to TRBJ2-1; 9 positions match TRBD1. Germline V gene data show CDR1 as SGHNT and CDR2 as YYREEE (reference sequence). The CDR3 length is 14 residues. The ends lost 5 bases at V and 5 bases at J; junction bases unmatched: 5. The CDR3, as DNA: TGTGCCAGCAGATCGGGACAGGGCGACAATGAGCAGTTCTTC. Its translation is CASRSGQGDNEQFF.

This clonotype was recorded many times. The CDR3 DNA reads TGTGCCAGCAGTCCTACAGGGTTGGACGAGCAGTACTTC. It is translated as CASSPTGLDEQYF. This chain connects TRBV6-1 to TRBJ2-7; D may be TRBD1 (6 bases). The CDR3 totals 13 residues. The V end was cut by 5 bases, the J end by 5 bases, with 13 bases between. CDR1 is MNHNS and CDR2 is SASEGT in the germline V gene.